This TCR beta chain was sequenced during a study of a mutant IDH1 vaccine in newly diagnosed glioma. For the study at large: Treated patients were roughly 62% male, roughly 40% female, mean age around 40 years. Earlier treatment was radiotherapy, temozolomide, or both, with most getting both. General observations from the study: Researchers report vaccine-induced immune responses in over 90% of patients. Pseudoprogression appears to have had no connection to changes in top peripheral T cell clonotypes.

Worth noting for this clone: Antigen specificity is unknown.

The CDR3 runs to 13 residues. Trimming left V 3 bases short and J 4 bases short, with 10 bases between. Germline V lookup: CDR1 ENHRY, CDR2 SYGVKD. Data came from immunoSEQ multiplex PCR; TCRdb stores just in-frame clones and leaves some out. The data show roughly 38,000 clones, roughly 92% seen once. This sample's time point: baseline, week 1 (first vaccination visit). The treatment is: pre-vaccination baseline after standard-of-care therapy. The chain carries TRBV10-3 and TRBJ2-7, with D possibly called TRBD1 or TRBD2 (6 bases each). The specimen comprised PBMCs, sampled from a glioma patient treated with radiotherapy, temozolomide or both. The TCR sequence derives from a man between 18 and 29 years old with glioma. CDR3 protein: CAISEPGAYEQYF. In DNA, the CDR3 is TGTGCCATCAGTGAACCGGGGGCTTACGAGCAGTACTTC.